This TCR beta chain was retrieved from a study of T cell changes during pregnancy in multiple sclerosis. The germline V gene has CDR1 LNHNV and CDR2 YYDKDF (reference sequence). V gave up 0 bases and J gave up 1 base; unmatched junction bases: 14. The CDR3 runs to 20 residues. TCRdb's copy holds only in-frame clones and misses some; the assay was immunoSEQ multiplex PCR. The sample comprises around 56,000 clones, more than 85% of which are singletons, and 0.38% rests with the top ten. The rearrangement uses TRBV15 and TRBJ1-2; 10 nucleotides match TRBD1. The material was CD4+ T cells from peripheral blood mononuclear cells, obtained in the third trimester of pregnancy. The sequence was obtained from a female donor with multiple sclerosis, enrolled in a pregnancy study. CDR3 loop: CATSRDRALGTGVFNYGYTF. The CDR3 bases are TGTGCCACCAGCAGAGATCGGGCTCTGGGGACAGGGGTTTTTAACTATGGCTACACCTTC.